The next 6 T cell receptor beta chains were all read from a single sample in a study of identifying expanded T cells in peripheral blood. Clones were read by immunoSEQ multiplex PCR, and TCRdb kept only the in-frame ones, dropping some. Of under 95,000 clones listed, approximately 90% are singletons. Sequencing was done on a sample of blood. The receptors were gathered from a person between 18 and 70 years old in good health.

The chain links TRBV2 to TRBJ2-3, with 9 nucleotides matching TRBD1. The CDR3 runs 15 residues. Germline CDR1 and CDR2: SNHLY and FYNNEI. The V segment lost 6 bases and the J segment 6 bases; nucleotides outside the gene matches: 10. Here the CDR3 DNA reads TGTGCCAGCAGGACCCTTGGGACAGGGTTGGATACGCAGTATTTT. Its protein product is CASRTLGTGLDTQYF.

In DNA, the CDR3 is TGTGCCAGCAGCAAACTCGGACTACCTACTATAGGCTACACCTTC. This gives the protein CASSKLGLPTIGYTF. The chain uses TRBV21-1 and TRBJ1-2. TRBV21-1 is marked as a pseudogene. This CDR3 is 15 amino acids long.

V usage is TRBV6-5 and J usage is TRBJ1-4; D possibly corresponds to TRBD1 (6 bases). Trimming stripped 6 bases from V and 8 bases from J, with 13 bases between. This CDR3 comprises 13 residues. Per germline, CDR1 MNHEY and CDR2 SVGAGI. DNA of the CDR3: TGTGCCAGCAGCCAAAGCCAGGGGGAAAAACTGTTTTTT. It yields the protein CASSQSQGEKLFF.

This chain links TRBV2 with TRBJ2-3; D may be TRBD2 (5 bases). V was trimmed by 0 bases and J by 3 bases, leaving 7 bases between them. The CDR3 totals 14 residues. Germline CDR1 reads SNHLY; CDR2 reads FYNNEI. Written as DNA, the CDR3 is TGTGCCAGCAGTGAAGCCCGGGGAACAGATACGCAGTATTTT. It translates to CASSEARGTDTQYF.

The chain has TRBV2 and TRBJ2-3; D might be TRBD1 (7 bases). Germline loops: CDR1 SNHLY, CDR2 FYNNEI. Trimming cost V 3 bases and J 5 bases, with 24 bases left between them. The CDR3 loop spans 18 amino acids. The CDR3 bases are TGTGCCAGCAGTGATTGGATTCCTACTAGCAGACAGGGAGATACGCAGTATTTT. Translated, it gives CASSDWIPTSRQGDTQYF.

This clone was recorded once. J is TRBJ2-3 and V is TRBV5-1, with 11 bases aligning to TRBD2. The CDR3 contains 16 residues. The germline V gene encodes CDR1 SGHRS and CDR2 YFSETQ. V shed 4 bases and J 3 bases; nucleotides not matched to a gene: 7. CDR3 amino acids: CASSGNSGGATDTQYF. CDR3 DNA: TGCGCCAGCAGCGGTAATAGCGGGGGGGCGACAGATACGCAGTATTTT.